The 9 T cell receptor beta chains listed next were all sequenced from one sample in a study of blood T cell repertoires in COVID-19. Sequenced by immunoSEQ multiplex PCR; TCRdb stores in-frame clones only, minus some. Found here are 360,000 or so clones, roughly 87% of them singletons; the top ten hold 2.5% to 3%. Material: PBMCs or T cells enriched from blood (not recorded which). These receptors were taken from a woman aged 25 to 45 who had recovered from COVID-19.

The chain combines TRBV7-9 with TRBJ2-7, with 10 bases lining up with TRBD2. The CDR3 is made up of 19 amino acids. With V trimmed by 3 bases and J by 4 bases, 18 bases remained unmatched. Germline-derived CDR1 and CDR2 are SEHNR and FQNEAQ (reference sequence). Here the CDR3 DNA reads TGTGCCAGCAGCTTCCCCCGAACCCCGGAGCTAGCGGGAGTGTACGAGCAGTACTTC. Amino acid sequence: CASSFPRTPELAGVYEQYF.

The rearrangement uses TRBV7-8 and TRBJ1-5, with TRBD1 matching over 7 bases. CDR3 length: 14 amino acids. Germline values: CDR1 SGHVS, CDR2 FQNEAQ. J lost 10 bases, V lost 3 bases, and 9 bases had no gene match. Here the CDR3 DNA reads TGTGCCAGCAGCTTGGGACCAGGGGGTCAACCCCAGCATTTT. Protein product: CASSLGPGGQPQHF.

This clone turned up a few times. The rearrangement joins TRBV28 to TRBJ2-7; 11 bases map to TRBD2. Germline-derived CDR1 and CDR2 are MDHEN and SYDVKM. Losses at the gene ends were 5 bases for V and 7 bases for J; bases not matched to a gene: 13. The length of the CDR3 is 16 residues. CDR3 DNA: TGTGCCAGCAGTCAGGGGGCTAGCGGGAGGAAAATGGAGCAGTACTTC. Its protein product is CASSQGASGRKMEQYF.

The rearrangement uses TRBV7-2 and TRBJ1-6; TRBD1 aligns across 8 bases. V was clipped by 5 bases and J by 7 bases; unmatched bases: 7. Germline V gives CDR1 SGHTA, CDR2 FQGNSA. The CDR3 covers 15 residues. As DNA, the CDR3 is TGTGCCAGCAGCCGTAAGACAGGGGAGAATTCACCCCTCCACTTT. Amino acid sequence: CASSRKTGENSPLHF.

V usage is TRBV25-1 and J usage is TRBJ1-1; D is unclear. This CDR3 contains 13 residues. CDR1 and CDR2 (germline): MGHDK, SYGVNS. V was cut by 3 bases and J by 9 bases, with 14 bases left in between. The CDR3 bases are TGTGCCAGCAGTGACGAGGGCCGAGAGAAAGCTTTCTTT. The encoded protein is CASSDEGREKAFF.

V is TRBV4-2 and J is TRBJ1-4; 10 bases map to TRBD1. CDR1 and CDR2 (germline): LGHNA, YNFKEQ. V dropped 2 bases and J dropped 6; count of bases not matched to a gene: 9. CDR3 length equals 17 residues. CDR3 sequence (DNA): TGTGCCAGCAGCCAACAAAGGACCGGGACAGGGGATGAAAAACTGTTTTTT. Translating it yields CASSQQRTGTGDEKLFF.

The chain uses TRBV9 and TRBJ1-1; 7 bases align to TRBD1. The germline CDR1 and CDR2 sequences are SGDLS and YYNGEE. The CDR3 loop spans 16 amino acids. V gave up 4 bases and J gave up 2 bases; unmatched junction bases: 11. This CDR3 is CASSSLPDRSNTEAFF. In nucleotides, the CDR3 is TGTGCCAGCAGCTCTCTACCGGACAGGAGCAACACTGAAGCTTTCTTT.

This clone was seen a handful of times. CDR3 loop: CASSRDSNSPLHF. The CDR3 region has the DNA TGTGCCAGCAGCCGGGACAGTAATTCACCCCTCCACTTT. This chain links TRBV3-1 (or the pseudogene TRBV3-2) with TRBJ1-6; TRBD1 agrees at 7 bases. CDR1 is LGHDT, CDR2 YNNKEL, per germline (reference sequence). V trimming: 4 bases; J trimming: 6 bases; junction bases outside the gene matches: 0. CDR3 length equals 13 residues.

The rearrangement uses TRBV28 and TRBJ1-1; maybe TRBD1 (5 bases). This CDR3 has 16 amino acids. With 5 bases removed from V and 4 bases from J, the gap between germline ends came to 20 bases. The germline V gene encodes CDR1 MDHEN and CDR2 SYDVKM. DNA for the CDR3: TGTGCCAGCAGTATCCCCGGGGCAGGGAGGAGCACTGAAGCTTTCTTT. Protein product: CASSIPGAGRSTEAFF.